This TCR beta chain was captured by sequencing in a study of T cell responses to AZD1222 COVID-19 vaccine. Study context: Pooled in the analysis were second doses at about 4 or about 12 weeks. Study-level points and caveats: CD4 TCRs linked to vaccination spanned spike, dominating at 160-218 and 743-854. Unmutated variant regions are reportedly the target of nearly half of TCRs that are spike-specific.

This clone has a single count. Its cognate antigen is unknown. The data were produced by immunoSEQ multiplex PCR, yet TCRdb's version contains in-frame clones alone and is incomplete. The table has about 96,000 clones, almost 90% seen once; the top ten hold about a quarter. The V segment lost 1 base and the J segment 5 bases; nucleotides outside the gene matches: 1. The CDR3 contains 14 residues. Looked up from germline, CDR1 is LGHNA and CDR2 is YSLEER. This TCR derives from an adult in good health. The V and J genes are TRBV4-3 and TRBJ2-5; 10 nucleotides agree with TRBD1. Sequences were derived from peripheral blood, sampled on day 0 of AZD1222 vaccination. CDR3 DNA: TGCGCCAGCAGCCAAGGACAGGGGGCCGAGACCCAGTACTTC. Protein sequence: CASSQGQGAETQYF.